These 5 T cell receptor beta chains were all obtained from the same sample, sequenced in a study of shared clonotypes between healthy human individuals. CD45RO-negative CD8 cells positively selected for CCR7 made up the naive population, which excluded terminally differentiated effector memory CD45RA+ cells. TCRdb's copy holds only in-frame clones and misses some; the assay was immunoSEQ multiplex PCR. Of hundreds of thousands of clones in the sample, 90% to 97% were seen once. The sample taken for sequencing was naive CD8+ T cells sorted from blood. All receptors come from a woman younger than 45 in good health.

V and J are TRBV7-2 and TRBJ2-7; D gene uncertain. Germline CDR1 SGHTA, CDR2 FQGNSA. Deletions cut 1 base from V and 3 bases from J, with 7 bases between. The CDR3 extends over 13 amino acids. CDR3 in amino acids: CASSLGLGYEQYF. The CDR3 DNA reads as TGTGCCAGCAGCTTAGGATTGGGCTACGAGCAGTACTTC.

A single count supports this clone. The V and J genes are TRBV4-1 and TRBJ1-2; D gene uncertain. CDR3 size: 13 residues. Trimming cost V 1 base and J 5 bases, with 8 bases left between them. Germline V lookup: CDR1 MGHRA, CDR2 YSYEKL. CDR3 nucleotides: TGCGCCAGCAGCCAAGTTAGGGCTTATGGCTACACCTTC. Translated: CASSQVRAYGYTF.

The chain combines TRBV27 with TRBJ2-3, with D perhaps matching TRBD1 or TRBD2 (5 bases each). With 5 bases removed from V and 2 bases from J, the gap between germline ends came to 14 bases. Germline CDR1 is MNHEY and CDR2 is SMNVEV (reference sequence). CDR3 length: 15 residues. The DNA for the CDR3 is TGTGCCAGCAGTCCCGGGACGTATCCCACAGATACGCAGTATTTT. It codes for CASSPGTYPTDTQYF.

The chain employs TRBV7-9 and TRBJ1-2; 8 bases align to TRBD1. The CDR3 sequence is 14 residues long. Germline CDR1 SEHNR, CDR2 FQNEAQ (reference sequence). Unmatched junction bases numbered 4, after V lost 5 bases and J lost 2 bases. For the CDR3, the DNA is TGTGCCAGCAGCCCGGGACAGGAGAACTATGGCTACACCTTC. The encoded protein is CASSPGQENYGYTF.

The V and J genes are TRBV19 and TRBJ2-3; 8 bases map to TRBD2. Germline CDR1 and CDR2: LNHDA and SQIVND (reference sequence). The CDR3 runs to 19 residues. After removal of 3 bases from V and 0 bases from J, the junction contained 14 bases not matched to a gene. For the CDR3, the DNA is TGTGCCAGTAGTATTGGGTTCCAGCGGGAGCCCTCTAGCACAGATACGCAGTATTTT. It yields the protein CASSIGFQREPSSTDTQYF.